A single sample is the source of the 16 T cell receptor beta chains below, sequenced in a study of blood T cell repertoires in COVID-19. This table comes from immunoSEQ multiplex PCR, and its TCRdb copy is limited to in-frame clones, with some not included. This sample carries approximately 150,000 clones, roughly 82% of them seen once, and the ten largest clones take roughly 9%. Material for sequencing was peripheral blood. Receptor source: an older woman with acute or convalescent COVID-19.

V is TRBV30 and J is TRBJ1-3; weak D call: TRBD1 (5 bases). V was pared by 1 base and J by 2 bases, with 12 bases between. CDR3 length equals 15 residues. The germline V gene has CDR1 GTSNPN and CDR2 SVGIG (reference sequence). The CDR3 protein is CAWSAPGTAGNTIYF. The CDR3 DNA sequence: TGTGCCTGGAGTGCCCCCGGGACTGCTGGAAACACCATATATTTT.

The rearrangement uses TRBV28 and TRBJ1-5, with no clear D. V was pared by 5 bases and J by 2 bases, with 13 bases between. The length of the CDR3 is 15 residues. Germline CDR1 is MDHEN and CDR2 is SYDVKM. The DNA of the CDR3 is TGTGCCAGCAGTCCCCTGAGAGCGCGCAATCAGCCCCAGCATTTT. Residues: CASSPLRARNQPQHF.

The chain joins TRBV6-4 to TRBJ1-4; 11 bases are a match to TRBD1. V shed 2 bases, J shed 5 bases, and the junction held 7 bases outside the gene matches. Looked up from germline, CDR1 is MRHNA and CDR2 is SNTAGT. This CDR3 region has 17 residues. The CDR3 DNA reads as TGTGCCAGCAGTGACCCCCTCGGGACAGGGGGAAATGAAAAACTGTTTTTT. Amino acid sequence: CASSDPLGTGGNEKLFF.

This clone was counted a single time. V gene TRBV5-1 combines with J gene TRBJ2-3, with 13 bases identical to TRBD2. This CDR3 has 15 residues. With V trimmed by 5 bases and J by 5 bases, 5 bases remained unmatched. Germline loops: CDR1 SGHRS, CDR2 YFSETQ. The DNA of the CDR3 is TGCGCCAGCAGAACTAGCGGGGGGGCCGGAGATACGCAGTATTTT. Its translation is CASRTSGGAGDTQYF. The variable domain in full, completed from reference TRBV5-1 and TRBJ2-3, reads KAGVTQTPRYLIKTRGQQVTLSCSPISGHRSVSWYQQTPGQGLQFLFEYFSETQRNKGNFPGRFSGRQFSNSRSEMNVSTLELGDSALYLCASRTSGGAGDTQYFGPGTRLTVL.

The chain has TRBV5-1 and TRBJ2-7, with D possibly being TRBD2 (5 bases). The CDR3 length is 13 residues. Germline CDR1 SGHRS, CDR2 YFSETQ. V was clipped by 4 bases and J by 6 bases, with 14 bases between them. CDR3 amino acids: CASSQQDYFEQYF. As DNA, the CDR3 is TGCGCCAGCAGCCAACAAGACTATTTCGAGCAGTACTTC.

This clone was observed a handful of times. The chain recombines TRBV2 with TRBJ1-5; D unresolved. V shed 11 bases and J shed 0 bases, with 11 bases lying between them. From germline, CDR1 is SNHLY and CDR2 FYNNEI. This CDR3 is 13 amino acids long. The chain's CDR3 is CAGSRDSNQPQHF. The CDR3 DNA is TGTGCCGGTTCGAGGGATAGCAATCAGCCCCAGCATTTT.

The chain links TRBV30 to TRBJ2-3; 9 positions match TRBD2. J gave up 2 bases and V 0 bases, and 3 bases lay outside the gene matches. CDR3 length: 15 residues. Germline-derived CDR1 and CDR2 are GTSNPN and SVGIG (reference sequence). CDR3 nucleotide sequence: TGTGCCTGGAGTGTGAGCGGGGGGACCACAGATACGCAGTATTTT. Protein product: CAWSVSGGTTDTQYF.

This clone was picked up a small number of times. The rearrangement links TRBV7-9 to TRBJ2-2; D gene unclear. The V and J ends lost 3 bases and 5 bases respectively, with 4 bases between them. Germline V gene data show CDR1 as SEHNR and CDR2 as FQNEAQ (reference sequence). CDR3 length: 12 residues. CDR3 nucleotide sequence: TGTGCCAGCAGCTTGTATACCGGGGAGCTGTTTTTT. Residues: CASSLYTGELFF.

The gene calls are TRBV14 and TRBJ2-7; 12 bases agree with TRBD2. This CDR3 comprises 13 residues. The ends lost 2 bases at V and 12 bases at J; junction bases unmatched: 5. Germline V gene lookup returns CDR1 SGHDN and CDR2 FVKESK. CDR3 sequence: CASSQLTSGRLYF. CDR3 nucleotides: TGTGCCAGCAGCCAATTGACTAGCGGGAGATTGTACTTC.

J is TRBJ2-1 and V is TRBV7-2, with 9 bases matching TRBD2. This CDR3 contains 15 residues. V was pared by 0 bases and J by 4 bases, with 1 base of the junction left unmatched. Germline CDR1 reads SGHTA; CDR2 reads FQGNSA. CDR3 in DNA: TGTGCCAGCAGCTTAGCAGGACTAGCGTACAATGAGCAGTTCTTC. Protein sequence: CASSLAGLAYNEQFF.

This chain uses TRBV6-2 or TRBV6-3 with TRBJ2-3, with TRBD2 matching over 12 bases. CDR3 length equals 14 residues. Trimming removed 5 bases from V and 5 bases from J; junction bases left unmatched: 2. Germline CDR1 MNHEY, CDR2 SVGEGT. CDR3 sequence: CASSVTSGGDTQYF. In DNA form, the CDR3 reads TGTGCCAGCAGTGTGACTAGCGGGGGAGATACGCAGTATTTT.

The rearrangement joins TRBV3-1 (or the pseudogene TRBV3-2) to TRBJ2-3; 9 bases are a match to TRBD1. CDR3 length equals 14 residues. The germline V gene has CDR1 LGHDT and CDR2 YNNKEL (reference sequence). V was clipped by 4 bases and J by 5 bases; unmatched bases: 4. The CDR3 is CASSRQGGGDTQYF. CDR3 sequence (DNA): TGTGCCAGCAGCCGACAGGGGGGGGGAGATACGCAGTATTTT.

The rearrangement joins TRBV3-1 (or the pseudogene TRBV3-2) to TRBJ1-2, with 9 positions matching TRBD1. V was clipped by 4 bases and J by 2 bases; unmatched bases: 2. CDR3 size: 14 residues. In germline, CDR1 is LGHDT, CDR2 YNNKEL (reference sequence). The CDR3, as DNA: TGTGCCAGCAGCCCGGGACAGGGAAACTATGGCTACACCTTC. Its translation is CASSPGQGNYGYTF.

The CDR3 DNA reads as TGTGCCAGCAAAGAGACAGGCCTAACTGAAAAACTGTTTTTT. As protein: CASKETGLTEKLFF. The chain has TRBV28 and TRBJ1-4, with a possible D match to TRBD1 (6 bases). The CDR3 runs 14 residues. Deletions cut 7 bases from V and 7 bases from J, with 16 bases between. Per the germline V gene, CDR1 is MDHEN and CDR2 is SYDVKM.

CDR3 protein: CASSWTSGSYEQFF. For the CDR3, the DNA is TGTGCCAGCAGCTGGACTAGCGGGAGCTATGAGCAGTTCTTC. The chain links TRBV7-2 to TRBJ2-1; 13 bases line up with TRBD2. V lost 4 bases to trimming and J lost 8 bases; unmatched junction nucleotides: 2. CDR3 length equals 14 residues. Germline-derived CDR1 and CDR2 are SGHTA and FQGNSA.

The CDR3 DNA sequence: TGTGCCAGCAGCAGGACAGGAACAAAAGAGACCCAGTACTTC. It encodes CASSRTGTKETQYF. J is TRBJ2-5 and V is TRBV7-6, with 7 bases fitting TRBD1. The V gene end was trimmed by 5 bases and the J gene end by 3 bases; junction bases not matched to a gene: 6. CDR3 length: 14 amino acids. The germline V gene has CDR1 SGHVS and CDR2 FNYEAQ.